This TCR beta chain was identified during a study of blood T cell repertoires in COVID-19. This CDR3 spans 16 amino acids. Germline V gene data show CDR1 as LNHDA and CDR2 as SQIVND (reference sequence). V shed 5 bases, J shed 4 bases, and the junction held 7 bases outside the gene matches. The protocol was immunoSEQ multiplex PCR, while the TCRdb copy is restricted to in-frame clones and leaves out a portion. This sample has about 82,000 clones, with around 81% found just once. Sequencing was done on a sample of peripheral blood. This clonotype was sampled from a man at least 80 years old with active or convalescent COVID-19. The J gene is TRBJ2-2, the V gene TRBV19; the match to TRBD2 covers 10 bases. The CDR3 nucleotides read TGTGCCAGTAGTCGATATAGCGGGAGGTCCACCGGGGAGCTGTTTTTT. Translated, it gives CASSRYSGRSTGELFF.